The clone carrying this TCR beta chain was counted at least ten times. Its antigen is not known. It was RNA transcripts that yielded the amplified TCR beta CDR3 regions. An initial round of RT-PCR targeting the TCR CDR3 relied on the HTBI primer set. TCRdb re-derived calls from the multiplex PCR reads in MiXCR, one entry per CDR3 protein. The sample shows 300,000 to 500,000 distinct CDR3 sequences, more than 13% of them seen only once. The data stem from a study of T cells in Graves' hyperthyroidism and ophthalmopathy. Among ophthalmopathy patients, the Clinical Activity Score reached at least 3, the NOSPECS grade reached at least 4, and duration remained under 3 months. V dropped 3 bases and J dropped 1 base, with 7 bases sitting between them. The germline V gene has CDR1 SQVTM and CDR2 ANQGSEA. The CDR3 contains 12 residues. Notes on the study in general: From stable hyperthyroidism, ophthalmopathy was separated by a 13 V-J model. Blood also contained most expanded thyroid clonotypes above 0.001. The model forecast ophthalmopathy, anticipating it by a median roughly 6.3 months before onset.

The specimen was blood. The receptor was isolated from a man aged 50-60 years with Graves' ophthalmopathy. V and J are TRBV29-1 and TRBJ2-7, with D maybe TRBD1 (5 bases). CDR3 loop: CSVDAGSYEQYF. Here the CDR3 DNA reads TGCAGCGTTGATGCAGGGTCCTACGAGCAGTACTTC.